A selection of T cell receptor beta chains follows, all from one sample in a study of regulatory T cells in long-lasting Graves disease. Each CDR3 protein gets one entry after TCRdb re-called the multiplex PCR reads with MiXCR. In the table there are some 450,000 distinct CDR3 sequences, 23% of which are singletons. The sample consisted of peripheral blood mononuclear cells (PBMCs), taken when the disease was refractory, from a patient treated with antithyroid drugs. These receptors all come from a female donor with Graves disease. The CDR3 runs from the conserved cysteine through the conserved F or W. Fields, in order: CDR3 DNA, CDR3 protein, D gene, J gene, clone size, V gene. D genes are given only for firm matches. Clone size, where shown, is once, few, many, or a class for clones that have expanded.

TGTGCCACCAGTGATTCGGGACAGGGTTCCGAAAAACTGTTTTTT | CATSDSGQGSEKLFF | TRBD1 | TRBJ1-4 | - | TRBV24-1
TGTGCCAGTAGTATGGACGGGGGAGTTGAGCAGTTCTTC | CASSMDGGVEQFF | - | TRBJ2-1 | few | TRBV19
TGTGCCAGCTCACCTGAGGGACTAGCGGGAAGCGAGCAGTACTTC | CASSPEGLAGSEQYF | TRBD2 | TRBJ2-7 | - | TRBV18
TGTGCCAGCAGCTTAGAACCGGGGAGGAAAGAGACCCAGTACTTC | CASSLEPGRKETQYF | - | TRBJ2-5 | many | TRBV11-2
TGTGCCTGGACGGGGACAGGGGCCGTTATGGTGCAGTACTTC | CAWTGTGAVMVQYF | TRBD1 | TRBJ2-7 | few | TRBV30
TGTGCCAGCAGGGGGGGGACTAGCGGGAAAGAGACCCAGTACTTC | CASRGGTSGKETQYF | TRBD2 | TRBJ2-5 | - | TRBV6-1
TGTGCCAGCAAGGAGCTAGCCAAAAACATTCAGTACTTC | CASKELAKNIQYF | - | TRBJ2-4 | - | TRBV6-1
TGTGCCAGCAGCGGGCTAACTAGCGAAGAGACCCAGTACTTC | CASSGLTSEETQYF | TRBD2 | TRBJ2-5 | many | TRBV7-8
TGTGCCAGCACGGCAGGGAGGTACGAGCAGTACTTC | CASTAGRYEQYF | - | TRBJ2-7 | many | TRBV6-1
TGCAGTGCTGATCCACGTCAAGAGTCCCAGTACTTC | CSADPRQESQYF | - | TRBJ2-5 | - | TRBV20-1
TGTGCCACCAGTGACATAACAGGGACGAACACCGGGGAGCTGTTTTTT | CATSDITGTNTGELFF | - | TRBJ2-2 | few | TRBV24-1
TGCAGTGCTAGGTCTCTCCTAACCGGGGGGGCTAGGACAGATACGCAGTATTTT | CSARSLLTGGARTDTQYF | TRBD2 | TRBJ2-3 | few | TRBV20-1
TGTGCCAGCAGCAACTATCCGGCCGGACAGGGGCTGGGAGGGGAGCAGTACTTC | CASSNYPAGQGLGGEQYF | TRBD1 | TRBJ2-7 | few | TRBV7-2
TGTGCCAGCAGTCGGACAGTCTGGGGTGAAAAACTGTTTTTT | CASSRTVWGEKLFF | - | TRBJ1-4 | - | TRBV6-1
TGCAGTGCTAGGCTAGCGGAGTCGACCTACGAGCAGTACTTC | CSARLAESTYEQYF | TRBD2 | TRBJ2-7 | few | TRBV20-1
TGTGCCATCAGGGACCCCAGTCTATCCTACGAGCAGTACTTC | CAIRDPSLSYEQYF | - | TRBJ2-7 | - | TRBV10-3
TGCAGTGCTATCGCGGGAGATTTGGGTGAGCAGTTCTTC | CSAIAGDLGEQFF | TRBD2 | TRBJ2-1 | - | TRBV20-1
TGTGCCAGCAGTGTCGGACCCCAAGGAAGCATTCAGTACTTC | CASSVGPQGSIQYF | - | TRBJ2-4 | - | TRBV25-1
TGCAGCGCCGGGGGACTAGGGTTCTACGAGCAGTACTTC | CSAGGLGFYEQYF | TRBD2 | TRBJ2-7 | few | TRBV29-1
TGTGCCAGCAGCCACCGGGGGACAGCTGCGAACAATGAGCAGTTCTTC | CASSHRGTAANNEQFF | - | TRBJ2-1 | - | TRBV7-8
TGTGCCAGCAGCCAAGATCGCGGGAGGGGGAAGTACTTC | CASSQDRGRGKYF | TRBD2 | TRBJ2-5 | - | TRBV3-1
TGTGCCACGGCCGGGGGACCAGAGACCCAGTACTTC | CATAGGPETQYF | - | TRBJ2-5 | few | TRBV24-1
TGTGCCACCAGCAGAGAATTCGTGGGAGGGTCGCGGGAGACCCAGTACTTC | CATSREFVGGSRETQYF | TRBD2 | TRBJ2-5 | - | TRBV15
TGTGCCAGCAGTTTGGGACAGGGGAACACTGGAGCTTTCTTT | CASSLGQGNTGAFF | TRBD1 | TRBJ1-1 | - | TRBV27
TGTGCCAGCAGTGGAACAAATCGGGACCTCTATGGCTACACCTTC | CASSGTNRDLYGYTF | - | TRBJ1-2 | many | TRBV6-1
TGTGCCAGCAGTGCCCCGGGACAGGGAGCCCAGCCCCAGCATTTT | CASSAPGQGAQPQHF | TRBD1 | TRBJ1-5 | many | TRBV28
TGTGCCAGCAGTCGGAATCTAGCGGGAGGAGAGACCCAGTACTTC | CASSRNLAGGETQYF | TRBD2 | TRBJ2-5 | many | TRBV2
TGTGCCAGCAGTCTACGACAGGGAATGGACTATGGCTACACCTTC | CASSLRQGMDYGYTF | TRBD1 | TRBJ1-2 | many | TRBV27
TGTGCCAGCAGCTCTCAGGGTAATGTCGGCACTGAAGCTTTCTTT | CASSSQGNVGTEAFF | - | TRBJ1-1 | - | TRBV7-9
TGTGCTAGTGGTTCCGGGACACTTAGCACAGATACGCAGTATTTT | CASGSGTLSTDTQYF | - | TRBJ2-3 | - | TRBV12-5
TGTGCCAGCAGCTCTGACCTGACCCTAGCCAAAAACATTCAGTACTTC | CASSSDLTLAKNIQYF | - | TRBJ2-4 | few | TRBV6-1
TGTGCCAGCAGCCAAAATGGACAGAATGGCTACACCTTC | CASSQNGQNGYTF | - | TRBJ1-2 | - | TRBV3-1
TGTGCCACCAGTGATGGGACTTTTAACTATGGCTACACCTTC | CATSDGTFNYGYTF | - | TRBJ1-2 | - | TRBV24-1
TGCAGCGCTTGGACAGGGGCGAACTATGGCTACACCTTC | CSAWTGANYGYTF | TRBD1 | TRBJ1-2 | few | TRBV29-1
TGTGCCAGCAGTGACTCGACAGGGGACACCGGGGAGCTGTTTTTT | CASSDSTGDTGELFF | TRBD1 | TRBJ2-2 | - | TRBV6-4
TGTGCCAGCAGTTTAAGGGGGGCCCTAGATCAGCCCCAGCATTTT | CASSLRGALDQPQHF | - | TRBJ1-5 | many | TRBV12-3/TRBV12-4
TGTGCCAGCAGTTACTTGCGGGAGGGGAGTACCGGGGAGCTGTTTTTT | CASSYLREGSTGELFF | TRBD2 | TRBJ2-2 | - | TRBV6-9
TGTGCCAGCAGCTTAAGTCGGGACACCGGGGAGCTGTTTTTT | CASSLSRDTGELFF | - | TRBJ2-2 | many | TRBV5-5
TGCGCCAGCAGTGAGACTCGGGACGGGTCCCAGCATTTT | CASSETRDGSQHF | - | TRBJ1-5 | - | TRBV10-2
TGCGCCAGCAGCTTGGCCGCAGGGACCCAAGTCGGGGAGCTGTTTTTT | CASSLAAGTQVGELFF | - | TRBJ2-2 | few | TRBV5-1
TGCAGCGGGAGGACAGGGCGTAACACCGGGGAGCTGTTTTTT | CSGRTGRNTGELFF | TRBD1 | TRBJ2-2 | - | TRBV29-1
TGTGCCAGCAGCCCCCGGACAGGGGTAGACTATGGCTACACCTTC | CASSPRTGVDYGYTF | TRBD1 | TRBJ1-2 | many | TRBV11-2
TGTGCCAGCTCGTACGGGGCAGGGACCCAGTACTTC | CASSYGAGTQYF | - | TRBJ2-5 | - | TRBV18
TGTGCCAGCCGGGAACGAGGCGTGAACACCGGGGAGCTGTTTTTT | CASRERGVNTGELFF | - | TRBJ2-2 | once | TRBV28
TGTGCCAGCTCACCTGGGGGACTAAACATGAACACTGAAGCTTTCTTT | CASSPGGLNMNTEAFF | - | TRBJ1-1 | - | TRBV18
TGTGCCATCAGTGGGGGTAGCGGAGACCAAGAGACCCAGTACTTC | CAISGGSGDQETQYF | - | TRBJ2-5 | few | TRBV10-3
TGTGCCAGCAGTTTAAGGATGACAGATACGCAGTATTTT | CASSLRMTDTQYF | - | TRBJ2-3 | many | TRBV28
TGCGCCAGCAGCGTTCGGGGGCTAAACACAGATACGCAGTATTTT | CASSVRGLNTDTQYF | - | TRBJ2-3 | - | TRBV5-1